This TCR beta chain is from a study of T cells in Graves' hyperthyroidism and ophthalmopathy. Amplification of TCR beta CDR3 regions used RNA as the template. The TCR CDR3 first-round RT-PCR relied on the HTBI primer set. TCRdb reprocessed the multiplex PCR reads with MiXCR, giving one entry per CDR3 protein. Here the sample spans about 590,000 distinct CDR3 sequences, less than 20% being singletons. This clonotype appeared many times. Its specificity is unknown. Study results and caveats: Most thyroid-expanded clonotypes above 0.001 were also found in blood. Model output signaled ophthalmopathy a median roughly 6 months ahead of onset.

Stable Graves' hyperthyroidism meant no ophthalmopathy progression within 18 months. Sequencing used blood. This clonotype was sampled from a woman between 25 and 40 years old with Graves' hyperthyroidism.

The CDR3 reads CASSGTSGRMPYNEQFF. The CDR3 DNA reads TGTGCCAGCAGCGGGACTAGCGGGAGGATGCCCTACAATGAGCAGTTCTTC. V and J are TRBV7-9 and TRBJ2-1; 15 positions agree with TRBD2. The CDR3 runs to 17 residues. After removal of 5 bases from V and 2 bases from J, the junction contained 4 bases not matched to a gene. Per germline, CDR1 SEHNR and CDR2 FQNEAQ (reference sequence).